Sequencing of this T cell receptor beta chain was carried out in a study of shared clonotypes between healthy human individuals. Overall study context: Per donor, CD8 memory used one plate, CD8 naive used two, CD4 memory used three and CD4 naive used three.

This CDR3 spans 19 amino acids. Germline values: CDR1 SGHVS, CDR2 FQNEAQ. V lost 2 bases and J lost 4; bases outside the gene matches: 13. Genomic DNA per cell subset filled all wells of several immunoSEQ plates. Sequencing was performed with immunoSEQ multiplex PCR; in TCRdb, only in-frame clones are kept and a portion is missing. The sample has some 1.5 million clones, about 98% seen once. The rearrangement joins TRBV7-8 to TRBJ2-2; TRBD2 matches at 10 bases. Sequencing was done on a sample of naive CD4+ T cells sorted from blood. The sample's subset: CD45RA+ positively selected. This TCR came from a man younger than 40 in good health. The CDR3 loop reads CASSLRATLAGDITGELFF. CDR3 DNA: TGTGCCAGCAGCTTAAGGGCTACTCTAGCGGGAGATATCACCGGGGAGCTGTTTTTT.